Included here is one T cell receptor beta chain sequence, with context. These data are taken from a study of OX40 agonist ivuxolimab in advanced cancers. The length of the CDR3 is 11 residues. Germline assignment: CDR1 SGHNT and CDR2 YYREEE (reference sequence). V lost 4 bases, J lost 2 bases, and 2 bases lay in between. The assay was immunoSEQ multiplex PCR, and TCRdb's table has in-frame clones only and misses some. This sample has tens of thousands of clones; roughly 88% occur once, and the top ten carry roughly 0.3%. The sequence was obtained from an adult with an advanced solid tumor such as melanoma, head and neck, liver or kidney cancer. The sequences come from CD4+ or CD8+ T cells sorted from blood, collected in a trial of the OX40 agonist ivuxolimab. The chain joins TRBV5-4 to TRBJ2-3; no clear D gene. The CDR3 loop reads CASSLTDTQYF. As DNA, the CDR3 is TGTGCCAGCAGCCTCACAGATACGCAGTATTTT.